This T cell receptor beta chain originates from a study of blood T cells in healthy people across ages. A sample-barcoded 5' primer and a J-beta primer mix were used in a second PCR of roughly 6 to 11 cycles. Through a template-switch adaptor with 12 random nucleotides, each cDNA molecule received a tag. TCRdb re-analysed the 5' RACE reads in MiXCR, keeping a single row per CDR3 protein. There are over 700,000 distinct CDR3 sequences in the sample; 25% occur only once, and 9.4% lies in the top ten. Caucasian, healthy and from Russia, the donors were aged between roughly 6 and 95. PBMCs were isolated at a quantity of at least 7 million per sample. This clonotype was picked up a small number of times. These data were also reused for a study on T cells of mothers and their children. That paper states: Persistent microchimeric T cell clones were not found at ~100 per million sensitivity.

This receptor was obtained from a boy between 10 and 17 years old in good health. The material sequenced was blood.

For the CDR3, the DNA is TGCGCCAGCAGCCCCTGGGACAGGGGCATTCAGTACTTC. Translating gives CASSPWDRGIQYF. The J gene is TRBJ2-4, the V gene TRBV5-1; 10 nucleotides line up with TRBD1. V shed 4 bases, J shed 9 bases, and the junction held 4 bases outside the gene matches. The length of the CDR3 is 13 residues. Germline V gives CDR1 SGHRS, CDR2 YFSETQ.